Below are 5 T cell receptor beta chains sequenced from a single sample in a study of identical twins. TCRdb re-called the 5' RACE reads through MiXCR, storing one row per CDR3 protein. The sample records about 660,000 distinct CDR3 sequences, 8.5% to 9.5% being singletons. The sample was also linked to a second study, of yellow fever vaccine responses in identical twins.

What was sequenced was PBMCs. The receptors shown here come from a woman aged 18-29 years in good health.

The chain couples TRBV20-1 to TRBJ1-4; tentative D call: TRBD1 (5 bases). Germline CDR1 DFQATT, CDR2 SNEGSKA (reference sequence). The CDR3 loop spans 13 amino acids. Trimming shortened V by 3 bases and J by 0 bases, and 5 bases separated the two germline ends. The CDR3 loop reads CSARGPTNEKLFF. The CDR3 DNA follows: TGCAGTGCTAGGGGACCAACTAATGAAAAACTGTTTTTT.

A few counts support this clonotype. This chain uses TRBV28 with TRBJ2-3, with 8 bases identical to TRBD1. Per the germline V gene, CDR1 is MDHEN and CDR2 is SYDVKM. The CDR3 has 17 amino acids. After removal of 4 bases from V and 0 bases from J, the junction contained 9 bases not matched to a gene. The CDR3 loop is CASSSLPRDRSTDTQYF. CDR3 DNA sequence: TGTGCCAGCAGTTCCCTCCCCCGGGACAGGAGCACAGATACGCAGTATTTT.

The chain employs TRBV24-1 and TRBJ2-2, with 7 bases matching TRBD2. Trimming at V came to 9 bases and at J to 3 bases, leaving 18 bases not matched to a gene. This CDR3 has 18 amino acids. Germline-derived CDR1 and CDR2 are KGHDR and SFDVKD. The CDR3 sequence is CATQEPSRRGTDTGELFF. The CDR3 DNA sequence: TGTGCCACCCAAGAACCTAGTCGGCGGGGGACGGACACCGGGGAGCTGTTTTTT.

J is TRBJ2-7 and V is TRBV6-5, with TRBD2 identical over 9 bases. The length of the CDR3 is 17 residues. J was trimmed by 6 bases and V by 2 bases; bases with no gene match: 14. The V gene's germline CDR1 is MNHEY and CDR2 SVGAGI. The CDR3 DNA reads TGTGCCAGCAGTTACGGTGTATTAGCGGGAGAAGTAAGCGAGCAGTACTTC. It encodes CASSYGVLAGEVSEQYF.

This clonotype was counted a few times. The rearrangement links TRBV6-2 or TRBV6-3 to TRBJ2-1; 11 bases are a match to TRBD2. Germline V gene lookup returns CDR1 MNHEY and CDR2 SVGEGT. After removal of 2 bases from V and 0 bases from J, the junction contained 0 bases not matched to a gene. This CDR3 region has 16 residues. The DNA of the CDR3 is TGTGCCAGCAGTTACGGGACTAGCGGCTCCTACAATGAGCAGTTCTTC. Its protein is CASSYGTSGSYNEQFF.